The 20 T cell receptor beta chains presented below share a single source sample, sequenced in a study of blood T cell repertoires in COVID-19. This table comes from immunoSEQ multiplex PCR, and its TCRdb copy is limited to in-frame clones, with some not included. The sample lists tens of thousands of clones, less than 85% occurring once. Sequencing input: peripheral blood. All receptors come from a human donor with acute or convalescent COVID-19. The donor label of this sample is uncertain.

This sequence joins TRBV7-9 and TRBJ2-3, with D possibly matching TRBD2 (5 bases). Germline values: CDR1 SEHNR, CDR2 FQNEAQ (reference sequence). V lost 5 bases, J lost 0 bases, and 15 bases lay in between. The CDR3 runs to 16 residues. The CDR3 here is CASSPVRGRSTDTQYF. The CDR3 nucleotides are TGTGCCAGCAGCCCCGTCCGGGGTAGAAGCACAGATACGCAGTATTTT.

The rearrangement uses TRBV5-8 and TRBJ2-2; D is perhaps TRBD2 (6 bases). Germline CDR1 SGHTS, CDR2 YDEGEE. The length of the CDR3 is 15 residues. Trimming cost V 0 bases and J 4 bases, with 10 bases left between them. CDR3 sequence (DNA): TGTGCCAGCAGCTTGGAGGGACTCCCCACCGGGGAGCTGTTTTTT. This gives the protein CASSLEGLPTGELFF.

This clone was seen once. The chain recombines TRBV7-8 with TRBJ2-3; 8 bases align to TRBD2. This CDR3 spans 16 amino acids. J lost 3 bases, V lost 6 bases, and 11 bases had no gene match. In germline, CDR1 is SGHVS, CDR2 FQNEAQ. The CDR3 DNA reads TGTGCCAGCAGTTTTTTATTACTAGCGGATACAGATACGCAGTATTTT. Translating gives CASSFLLLADTDTQYF.

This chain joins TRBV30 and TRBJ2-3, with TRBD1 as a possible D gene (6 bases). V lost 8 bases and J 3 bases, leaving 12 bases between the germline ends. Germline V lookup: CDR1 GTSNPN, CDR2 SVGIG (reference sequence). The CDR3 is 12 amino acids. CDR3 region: CATSRGTDTQYF. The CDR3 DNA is TGTGCCACCTCCAGGGGAACAGATACGCAGTATTTT.

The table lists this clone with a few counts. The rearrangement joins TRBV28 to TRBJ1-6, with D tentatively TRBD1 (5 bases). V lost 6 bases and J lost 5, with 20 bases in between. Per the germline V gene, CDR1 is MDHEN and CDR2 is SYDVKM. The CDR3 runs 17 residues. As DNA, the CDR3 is TGTGCCAGCAGCCCCTTCGCAGGGAAAACTCATAATTCACCCCTCCACTTT. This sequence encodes CASSPFAGKTHNSPLHF.

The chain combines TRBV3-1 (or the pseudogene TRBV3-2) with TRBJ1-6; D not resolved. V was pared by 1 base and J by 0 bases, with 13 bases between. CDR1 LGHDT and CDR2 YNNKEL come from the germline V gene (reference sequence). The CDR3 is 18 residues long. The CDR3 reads CASSQGSGGSSYNSPLHF. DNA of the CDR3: TGTGCCAGCAGCCAAGGATCGGGCGGGAGCTCCTATAATTCACCCCTCCACTTT.

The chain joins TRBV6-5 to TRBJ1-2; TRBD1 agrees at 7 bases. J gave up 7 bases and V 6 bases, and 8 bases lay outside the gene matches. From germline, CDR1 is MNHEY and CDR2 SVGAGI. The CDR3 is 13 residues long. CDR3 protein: CASSPGGSGGYTF. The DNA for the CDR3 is TGTGCCAGCAGCCCAGGGGGTTCTGGTGGCTACACCTTC.

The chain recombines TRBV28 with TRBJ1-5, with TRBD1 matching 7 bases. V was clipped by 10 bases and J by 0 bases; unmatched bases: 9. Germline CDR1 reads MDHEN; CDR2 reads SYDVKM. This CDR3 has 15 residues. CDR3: CATRFSGGSNQPQHF. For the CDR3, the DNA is TGTGCCACCCGTTTCTCAGGGGGTAGCAATCAGCCCCAGCATTTT.

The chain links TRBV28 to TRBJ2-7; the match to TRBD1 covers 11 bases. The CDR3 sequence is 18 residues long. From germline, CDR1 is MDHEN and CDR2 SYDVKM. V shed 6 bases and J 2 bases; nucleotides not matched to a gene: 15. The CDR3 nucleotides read TGTGCCAGCAGCGAATGGGACAGGGGGGCGGGACGCCCCTACGAGCAGTACTTC. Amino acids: CASSEWDRGAGRPYEQYF.

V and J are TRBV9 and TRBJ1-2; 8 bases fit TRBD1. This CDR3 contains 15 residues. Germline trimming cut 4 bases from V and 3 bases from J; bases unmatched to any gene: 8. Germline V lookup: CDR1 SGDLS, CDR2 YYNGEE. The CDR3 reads CASSPGTGGDYGYTF. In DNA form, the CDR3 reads TGTGCCAGCAGCCCGGGAACAGGGGGAGACTATGGCTACACCTTC.

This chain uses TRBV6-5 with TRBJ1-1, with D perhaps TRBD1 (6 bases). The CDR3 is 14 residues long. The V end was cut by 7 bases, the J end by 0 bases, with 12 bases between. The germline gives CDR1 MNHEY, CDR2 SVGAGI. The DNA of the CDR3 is TGTGCCAGCACCAGGGGACGGATGAACACTGAAGCTTTCTTT. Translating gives CASTRGRMNTEAFF.

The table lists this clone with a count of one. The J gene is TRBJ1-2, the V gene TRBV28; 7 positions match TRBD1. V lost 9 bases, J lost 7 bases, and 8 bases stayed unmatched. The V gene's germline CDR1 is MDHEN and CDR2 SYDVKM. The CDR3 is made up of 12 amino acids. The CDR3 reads CASTDRVTGYTF. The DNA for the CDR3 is TGTGCCAGTACCGACAGGGTCACTGGCTACACCTTC.

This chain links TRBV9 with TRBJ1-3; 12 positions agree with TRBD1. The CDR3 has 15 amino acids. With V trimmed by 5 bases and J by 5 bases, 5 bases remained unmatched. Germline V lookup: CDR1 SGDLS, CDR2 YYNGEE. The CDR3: CASRAGTGGRNTIYF. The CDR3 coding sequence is TGTGCCAGCAGGGCAGGGACAGGGGGCCGAAACACCATATATTTT.

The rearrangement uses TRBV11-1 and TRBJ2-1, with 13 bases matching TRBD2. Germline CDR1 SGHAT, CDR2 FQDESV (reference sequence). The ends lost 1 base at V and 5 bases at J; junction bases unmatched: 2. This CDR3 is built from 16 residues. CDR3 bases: TGTGCCAGCAGCTTAGAGGGACTAGCGGGGAACAATGAGCAGTTCTTC. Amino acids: CASSLEGLAGNNEQFF.

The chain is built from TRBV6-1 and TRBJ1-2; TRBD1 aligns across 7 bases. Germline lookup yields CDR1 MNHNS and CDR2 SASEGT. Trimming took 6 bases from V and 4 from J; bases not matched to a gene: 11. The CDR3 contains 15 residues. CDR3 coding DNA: TGTGCCAGCAGCCAGTTGACAGGGAGTGGCTATGGCTACACCTTC. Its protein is CASSQLTGSGYGYTF.

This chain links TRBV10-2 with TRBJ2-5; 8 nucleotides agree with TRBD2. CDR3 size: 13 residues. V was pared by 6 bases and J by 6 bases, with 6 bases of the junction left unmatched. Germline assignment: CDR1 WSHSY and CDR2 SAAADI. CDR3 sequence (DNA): TGCGCCAGCAGGGACGGGGGGGCGAAGACCCAGTACTTC. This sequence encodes CASRDGGAKTQYF.

This chain's CDR3 is CASSLWGDSTDTQYF. The CDR3 DNA follows: TGTGCCAGCAGCTTGTGGGGGGATAGCACAGATACGCAGTATTTT. This chain links TRBV5-5 with TRBJ2-3; D is perhaps TRBD2 (6 bases). The CDR3 loop spans 15 amino acids. Trimming left V 1 base short and J 0 bases short, with 9 bases between. Per germline, CDR1 SGHKS and CDR2 YYEKEE (reference sequence).

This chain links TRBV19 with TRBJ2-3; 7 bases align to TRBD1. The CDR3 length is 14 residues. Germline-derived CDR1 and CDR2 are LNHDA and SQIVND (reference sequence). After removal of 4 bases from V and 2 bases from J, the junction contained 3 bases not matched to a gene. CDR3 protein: CASSTGGFTDTQYF. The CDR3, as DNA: TGTGCCAGTAGTACAGGGGGTTTCACAGATACGCAGTATTTT.

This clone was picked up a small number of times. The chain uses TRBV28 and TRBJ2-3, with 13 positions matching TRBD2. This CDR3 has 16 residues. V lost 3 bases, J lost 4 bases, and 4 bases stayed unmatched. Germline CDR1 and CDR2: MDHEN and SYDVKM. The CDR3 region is CASSFPGLAGSDTQYF. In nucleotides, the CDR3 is TGTGCCAGCAGTTTTCCGGGACTAGCGGGGTCAGATACGCAGTATTTT.

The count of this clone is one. Here the CDR3 reads CASREGRHNQPQHF. CDR3 nucleotide sequence: TGTGCCAGCAGGGAGGGACGGCACAATCAGCCCCAGCATTTT. The V and J genes are TRBV28 and TRBJ1-5, with D possibly matching TRBD1 (5 bases). This CDR3 comprises 14 residues. Germline-derived CDR1 and CDR2 are MDHEN and SYDVKM. V lost 6 bases to trimming and J lost 3 bases, with 12 bases between them.